Shown below are 3 T cell receptor beta chains from a single sample sequenced in a study of cytotoxic CD8 clonotypes in ibrutinib-treated CLL. Profiled with immunoSEQ multiplex PCR; TCRdb holds only in-frame clones, not every one. The sample yields 5,500 or so clones, more than 60% seen once. The starting material was PBMCs, obtained before ibrutinib treatment. These receptors were obtained from a human donor with chronic lymphocytic leukemia.

The gene calls are TRBV6-6 and TRBJ1-1; D is perhaps TRBD1 (6 bases). Germline loops: CDR1 MNHNY, CDR2 SVGAGI (reference sequence). Trimming removed 6 bases at V and 2 bases at J, with 10 bases between. This CDR3 contains 13 residues. Written as DNA, the CDR3 is TGTGCCAGCAGCAGGACAGCTAACACTGAAGCTTTCTTT. Encoded protein: CASSRTANTEAFF.

Within the sample, this clone is medium-sized. V and J are TRBV2 and TRBJ2-7; 14 positions match TRBD2. Trimming at V came to 4 bases and at J to 3 bases, leaving 8 bases not matched to a gene. The CDR3 length is 17 residues. Germline V gene sequence: CDR1 SNHLY, CDR2 FYNNEI. The CDR3: CASSVPRTSGGIYEQYF. Written as DNA, the CDR3 is TGTGCCAGCAGTGTACCCAGGACTAGCGGGGGGATCTACGAGCAGTACTTC.

This clone showed up just once. The genes are TRBV6-6 and TRBJ1-2, with 8 bases lining up with TRBD1. This CDR3 has 14 amino acids. Losses at the gene ends were 5 bases for V and 1 base for J; bases not matched to a gene: 3. Germline CDR1 MNHNY, CDR2 SVGAGI (reference sequence). The CDR3 sequence: CASSTTGVNYGYTF. CDR3 bases: TGTGCCAGCAGTACGACAGGGGTTAACTATGGCTACACCTTC.